One and the same sample provided the 10 T cell receptor beta chains below, sequenced in a study of early T cells in non-severe SARS-CoV-2 infection. TCRdb independently ran MiXCR on the 5' RACE reads; one entry per CDR3 protein. The sample consists of fewer than 95,000 distinct CDR3 sequences, 16% of them appearing once. This sample comprised whole blood, obtained at baseline. These receptors originate from an adult who was a healthcare worker with PCR-confirmed SARS-CoV-2 infection or an uninfected control (not recorded which).

CDR3 sequence (DNA): TGTGCCAGCAGCTCTGGGTGGGTAGGACGGGAGACCCAGTACTTC. Amino acids: CASSSGWVGRETQYF. J is TRBJ2-5 and V is TRBV5-5; D remains unclear. There are 15 residues in the CDR3. CDR1 is SGHKS and CDR2 is YYEKEE in the germline V gene (reference sequence). V gave up 3 bases and J gave up 5 bases, with 17 bases separating them.

This clonotype has only a few counts. The rearrangement joins TRBV19 to TRBJ2-3; D is ambiguous. CDR1 and CDR2 from the germline V gene are LNHDA and SQIVND (reference sequence). Trimming removed 8 bases from V and 2 bases from J, with 14 bases in between. This CDR3 contains 14 residues. CDR3 nucleotides: TGTGCCAGTTCGTGGGCGCTCCACACAGATACGCAGTATTTT. Residues: CASSWALHTDTQYF. Full variable domain (rest looked up from reference TRBV19 and TRBJ2-3): DGGITQSPKYLFRKEGQNVTLSCEQNLNHDAMYWYRQDPGQGLRLIYYSQIVNDFQKGDIAEGYSVSREKKESFPLTVTSAQKNPTAFYLCASSWALHTDTQYFGPGTRLTVL.

V usage is TRBV7-3 and J usage is TRBJ2-5; D is undetermined. Germline values: CDR1 SGHTA, CDR2 FQGTGA. CDR3 length: 15 residues. Deletions cut 4 bases from V and 2 bases from J, with 14 bases between. The CDR3 coding sequence is TGTGCCAGCAGCTCAGGCCCGGGCCCTCAAGAGACCCAGTACTTC. It encodes CASSSGPGPQETQYF.

This sequence joins TRBV6-2 or TRBV6-3 and TRBJ1-4; D not certain. The CDR3 covers 16 residues. Trimming removed 2 bases at V and 7 bases at J, with 17 bases between. The germline gives CDR1 MNHEY, CDR2 SVGEGT. The CDR3 nucleotides read TGTGCCAGCAGTTACGGGCAGGACCATGCGATTGAAAAACTGTTTTTT. This codes for CASSYGQDHAIEKLFF.

V usage is TRBV11-3 and J usage is TRBJ2-3, with a weak D call TRBD2 (5 bases). Per the germline V gene, CDR1 is SGHNT and CDR2 is YENEEA. Trimming pared 1 base from V and 5 bases from J, leaving 7 bases between. CDR3 length: 13 amino acids. The CDR3 reads CASSLVGEDTQYF. The DNA of the CDR3 is TGTGCCAGCAGCTTAGTCGGGGAAGATACGCAGTATTTT.

To note about this clonotype: A read error is possible here, since a much larger clone lies one base away. The rearrangement joins TRBV7-2 to TRBJ2-7, with 8 bases lining up with TRBD2. This CDR3 is built from 16 residues. Germline loops: CDR1 SGHTA, CDR2 FQGNSA. The CDR3 spells CASSFRGLAGTYEQHF. CDR3 DNA sequence: TGTGCCAGCAGCTTCCGGGGGTTAGCGGGAACCTACGAGCAGCACTTC. Complete variable domain (other parts from reference TRBV7-2 and TRBJ2-7): GAGVSQSPSNKVTEKGKDVELRCDPISGHTALYWYRQSLGQGLEFLIYFQGNSAPDKSGLPSDRFSAERTGGSVSTLTIQRTQQEDSAVYLCASSFRGLAGTYEQHFGPGTRLTVT.

Ten or more counts support this clonotype. The chain combines TRBV6-6 with TRBJ1-1; D not certain. The V and J ends lost 2 bases and 0 bases respectively, with 7 bases between them. The CDR3 covers 14 residues. CDR1 is MNHNY, CDR2 SVGAGI, per germline (reference sequence). The CDR3 DNA reads as TGTGCCAGCAGTTACGGGGTCATGAACACTGAAGCTTTCTTT. This translates into CASSYGVMNTEAFF.

The CDR3 bases are TGTGCCAGCACTTGGGGGGCGGCCTTTGGGGCCAACGTCCTGACTTTC. Its translation: CASTWGAAFGANVLTF. The J gene is TRBJ2-6, the V gene TRBV28; D tentatively reads TRBD1 or TRBD2 (6 bases each). Germline CDR1 and CDR2: MDHEN and SYDVKM. The CDR3 consists of 16 residues. V gave up 7 bases and J gave up 3 bases, with 16 bases separating them.

This rearrangement joins TRBV7-2 to TRBJ2-7; no clear D. Germline assignment: CDR1 SGHTA and CDR2 FQGNSA. V lost 0 bases to trimming and J lost 2 bases, with 8 bases between them. This CDR3 spans 14 amino acids. The DNA for the CDR3 is TGTGCCAGCAGCTTAGCCTGGCGAACCTACGAGCAGTACTTC. Translation gives CASSLAWRTYEQYF.

The CDR3 sequence: CASAQSSYEQYF. In DNA form, the CDR3 reads TGTGCCAGCGCCCAAAGCTCCTACGAGCAGTACTTC. The chain combines TRBV28 with TRBJ2-7; D gene uncertain. This CDR3 has 12 residues. In germline, CDR1 is MDHEN, CDR2 SYDVKM. Trimming removed 8 bases at V and 0 bases at J, with 8 bases between. The entire variable domain, with the rest obtained from reference TRBV28 and TRBJ2-7, is as follows: DVKVTQSSRYLVKRTGEKVFLECVQDMDHENMFWYRQDPGLGLRLIYFSYDVKMKEKGDIPEGYSVSREKKERFSLILESASTNQTSMYLCASAQSSYEQYFGPGTRLTVT.